A selection of T cell receptor beta chains follows, all from one sample in a study of blood T cell repertoires in COVID-19. Only in-frame clones appear in the TCRdb table, and some are missing; sequencing was by immunoSEQ multiplex PCR. The repertoire consists of about 300,000 clones, with 85% to 90% occurring once and the leading ten covering around 1.2%. The sequenced material came from peripheral blood. The receptors were sampled from a man aged 65 to 85 with acute or convalescent COVID-19. Both conserved end residues are part of each CDR3. The D gene is left open where the match is weak. Size values are once, few and many counts, or a class for expanded clones, and some rows have none.

d_gene	v_gene	abundance	j_gene	CDR3nt	CDR3aa
.	TRBV5-6	.	TRBJ2-5	TGTGCCAGCAGCCAGCAGGGGACCGGCCAAGAGACCCAGTACTTC	CASSQQGTGQETQYF
.	TRBV15	.	TRBJ2-5	TGTGCCACCAGCGGTACAGGGTTCCGACAAGAGACCCAGTACTTC	CATSGTGFRQETQYF
.	TRBV18	.	TRBJ1-5	TGTGCCAGCTCACAGGGGAGCAATCAGCCCCAGCATTTT	CASSQGSNQPQHF
.	TRBV5-1	.	TRBJ2-7	TGCGCCAGCAGCTTCACGGAGAGCTCCTACGAGCAGTACTTC	CASSFTESSYEQYF
TRBD1	TRBV3-1/TRBV3-2	.	TRBJ2-6	TGTGCCAGCAGTCGTAAACAGGGGTTGGGGGCCAACGTCCTGACTTTC	CASSRKQGLGANVLTF
.	TRBV19	.	TRBJ1-6	TGTGCCAGCTCGGGGGGATCCTATAATTCACCCCTCCACTTT	CASSGGSYNSPLHF
.	TRBV7-2	once	TRBJ1-4	TGTGCCAGCAGCTTAGTGAATGACTATCAAAAACTGTTTTTT	CASSLVNDYQKLFF
.	TRBV7-8	.	TRBJ2-3	TGTGCCAGCAGCCCTAACACAGATACGCAGTATTTT	CASSPNTDTQYF
.	TRBV4-3	.	TRBJ2-2	TGCGCCAGCAGCCAAGATTGGCACAAAACCGGGGAGCTGTTTTTT	CASSQDWHKTGELFF
.	TRBV9	.	TRBJ2-2	TGTGCCAGCAGCGTATGGGCTAGCCATTTTAACACCGGGGAGCTGTTTTTT	CASSVWASHFNTGELFF
TRBD1	TRBV6-2/TRBV6-3	.	TRBJ1-5	TGTGCCAGCAGTGACGACAGGGGCGGCGGCAATCAGCCCCAGCATTTT	CASSDDRGGGNQPQHF
TRBD2	TRBV9	once	TRBJ2-5	TGTGCCAGCGGGGGAGCGGGGGTCCCGGAAGAGACCCAGTACTTC	CASGGAGVPEETQYF
.	TRBV20-1	.	TRBJ2-1	TGCAGTGCTAGTGGGCCCCTTTTTGGGGGCGGTGGTGAGCAGTTCTTC	CSASGPLFGGGGEQFF
.	TRBV6-6	.	TRBJ2-7	TGTGCCAGCAGTTACCCGGAAGGGGGAGTCTACGAGCAGTACTTC	CASSYPEGGVYEQYF
TRBD1	TRBV3-1/TRBV3-2	.	TRBJ2-7	TGTGCCAGCAGTTACTACAGGGGGATTTCCCCTAAGTACTTC	CASSYYRGISPKYF
.	TRBV6-7	.	TRBJ2-5	TGTGCCAGCAGCCACGCTTTCCGGGAGACCCAGTACTTC	CASSHAFRETQYF
TRBD2	TRBV4-2	.	TRBJ2-4	TGTGCCAGCGGCCGGGGGACTAGCGGGAGGATAGACATTCAGTACTTC	CASGRGTSGRIDIQYF
TRBD1	TRBV9	.	TRBJ2-7	TGTGCCAGCAGCGTAGACCAGGGGGTCCCCTACGAGCAGTACTTC	CASSVDQGVPYEQYF
TRBD2	TRBV2	.	TRBJ2-3	TGTGCCAGCAGTGAGCACGGGAGGGGAGGGACAGATACGCAGTATTTT	CASSEHGRGGTDTQYF
TRBD2	TRBV6-5	.	TRBJ2-7	TGTGCCAGCAGTTACTTAGCTAGCGGCACCTACGAGCAGTACTTC	CASSYLASGTYEQYF
TRBD2	TRBV5-5	.	TRBJ2-5	TGTGCCAGCAGCGGCGGCTCAGCGGGGCAAGAGACCCAGTACTTC	CASSGGSAGQETQYF
.	TRBV5-1	.	TRBJ1-6	TGCGCCAGCAGCTTCCAGGGTTCGGCCCCCCTCCACTTT	CASSFQGSAPLHF
TRBD1	TRBV28	.	TRBJ2-7	TGTGCCAGCAGTGGAACCGGGACAGCTCTCTACGAGCAGTACTTC	CASSGTGTALYEQYF
.	TRBV9	.	TRBJ2-7	TGTGCCAGCAGCGTAGATCCGAGGGGACAAGAGCAGTACTTC	CASSVDPRGQEQYF
.	TRBV30	few	TRBJ2-1	TGTGCCTGGATTCGGGGTACGCCCTACAATGAGCAGTTCTTC	CAWIRGTPYNEQFF
TRBD1	TRBV4-3	few	TRBJ2-5	TGCGCCAGCAGCCCCCAGGACAGGGGCGGTGGCGAGACCCAGTACTTC	CASSPQDRGGGETQYF
.	TRBV15	.	TRBJ2-2	TGTGCCACCAGCAGAGATTTGACTGCTTTAGCCGGGGAGCTGTTTTTT	CATSRDLTALAGELFF
TRBD1	TRBV7-3	.	TRBJ1-2	TGTGCCAGCAGCTTATCCGGGACAGGGGGCGATGGCTACACCTTC	CASSLSGTGGDGYTF
.	TRBV5-6	.	TRBJ2-3	TGTGCCAGCAGCTTTGGAAGCGGAACAGATACGCAGTATTTT	CASSFGSGTDTQYF
.	TRBV6-2/TRBV6-3	.	TRBJ2-7	TGTGCCAGCAGTTCGCAGCCCTGGGGCGGGACCAGCTCCTACGAGCAGTACTTC	CASSSQPWGGTSSYEQYF
.	TRBV3-1/TRBV3-2	.	TRBJ1-2	TGTGCCAGCAGCCCCTCCGGGGGGGATGGCTACACCTTC	CASSPSGGDGYTF
.	TRBV6-1	.	TRBJ2-2	TGTGCCAGCAGTGAGGGCAGGTGGGGCCCCGTCGAGCTGTTTTTT	CASSEGRWGPVELFF
TRBD1	TRBV3-1/TRBV3-2	.	TRBJ1-6	TGTGCCAGCAGCCCCCCGGACAGGTCACCCCTCCACTTT	CASSPPDRSPLHF
TRBD1	TRBV28	.	TRBJ1-6	TGTGCCAGCAGTACAGCCGGGACAGGGTACTCACCCCTCCACTTT	CASSTAGTGYSPLHF
.	TRBV24-1	.	TRBJ1-4	TGTGCCACCAGTGACTCGATGGCGGGAGAAAAACTGTTTTTT	CATSDSMAGEKLFF
TRBD1	TRBV5-1	.	TRBJ1-2	TGCGCCAGCAGCTTAGAGGGACAGGGGGCCGGCTACACCTTC	CASSLEGQGAGYTF
.	TRBV7-8	once	TRBJ1-2	TGTGCCAGTTCGGACAGAGACTATGGCTACACCTTC	CASSDRDYGYTF
.	TRBV7-3	.	TRBJ2-3	TGTGCCAGCAGCTTCACAGGGGGGGGCACAGATACGCAGTATTTT	CASSFTGGGTDTQYF
TRBD2	TRBV20-1	.	TRBJ2-1	TGCAGTGCTAGTTGGCTAGCGGGGGCCAAATACAATGAGCAGTTCTTC	CSASWLAGAKYNEQFF
.	TRBV3-1/TRBV3-2	.	TRBJ1-4	TGTGCCAGCAGCCAAGAATTGGGGCTTAAACTGTTTTTT	CASSQELGLKLFF
TRBD1	TRBV27	.	TRBJ2-7	TGTGCCAGCAGTTTACCGGGACAGCTCGCGGTCTACGAGCAGTACTTC	CASSLPGQLAVYEQYF
.	TRBV9	.	TRBJ2-1	TGTGCCAGCAGCGTAGCGCCTAGGCAGGGGAGTAATGAGCAGTTCTTC	CASSVAPRQGSNEQFF
.	TRBV5-3	.	TRBJ2-3	TGTGCCAGAAGCTTGAGACAAATCACAGATACGCAGTATTTT	CARSLRQITDTQYF
TRBD1	TRBV6-5	.	TRBJ1-2	TGTGCCAGCAGCCTTTCCGGGACAGGGAAATATGGCTACACCTTC	CASSLSGTGKYGYTF
.	TRBV10-3	.	TRBJ2-3	TGTGCCATCAGACCAACCGACTACCCAGATACGCAGTATTTT	CAIRPTDYPDTQYF